This T cell receptor beta chain was found in a study of T cell responses to AZD1222 COVID-19 vaccine. Background on the study: The study pooled second doses at about 4 or about 12 weeks. Study-wide findings and caveats: As reported, nearly half of all spike-specific TCRs target variant regions that are unmutated. The donor group comprised mostly white British people and more females; the analysis possibly underestimated clonal diversity.

With regard to this clone: What it binds is unknown.

The table came from immunoSEQ multiplex PCR; TCRdb's copy has only in-frame clones and leaves some out. In the table there are 140,000 to 150,000 clones, around 89% of which are singletons. The junction had 7 bases not matched to a gene; V was cut back by 2 bases and J by 1 base. The CDR3 covers 17 residues. The germline V gene encodes CDR1 SGHVS and CDR2 FNYEAQ. The TCR comes from an adult in good health. The rearrangement joins TRBV7-6 to TRBJ2-2; 7 positions agree with TRBD1. The specimen was peripheral blood, collected on day 0 of AZD1222 vaccination. CDR3 sequence: CASSLQDAGGNTGELFF. The CDR3 nucleotides are TGTGCCAGCAGCTTACAAGACGCAGGGGGGAACACCGGGGAGCTGTTTTTT.